Each of the 17 T cell receptor beta chains below was sequenced from the same sample in a study of cytomegalovirus exposure and HLA in healthy donors. The PCR employed 60 Vbeta primers together with 13 Jbeta primers. The table came from immunoSEQ multiplex PCR; TCRdb's copy has only in-frame clones and leaves some out. The sample contains some 120,000 clones, around three quarters of which appear only once. Sample: PBMCs. The receptors stem from a man between 18 and 35 years old in good health and CMV-seronegative.

In DNA, the CDR3 is TGTGCCACCAGCAGAGATCCTAGGACGGGGTTTCAATACACCTTC. Translation gives CATSRDPRTGFQYTF. V gene TRBV15 combines with J gene TRBJ1-2, with no clear D. From germline, CDR1 is LNHNV and CDR2 YYDKDF (reference sequence). V dropped 0 bases and J dropped 11 bases, with 19 bases sitting between them. The CDR3 is 15 amino acids.

The chain is built from TRBV4-3 and TRBJ2-1; 9 positions agree with TRBD2. Germline CDR1 LGHNA, CDR2 YSLEER. The CDR3 has 16 amino acids. V dropped 1 base and J dropped 12; count of bases not matched to a gene: 13. The CDR3 DNA reads as TGCGCCAGCAGCCAAGTCACCGGGCGGGGGGGTGTTAGGCAGTTCTTC. Translated, it gives CASSQVTGRGGVRQFF.

This rearrangement joins TRBV11-2 to TRBJ1-5; 8 bases fit TRBD1. Germline V gene lookup returns CDR1 SGHAT and CDR2 FQNNGV. V was clipped by 3 bases and J by 6 bases; unmatched bases: 7. The CDR3 length is 15 residues. CDR3 DNA sequence: TGTGCCAGCAGCTTGGCGACAGGGGTGGGTCAGCCCCAGCATTTT. Translation: CASSLATGVGQPQHF.

CDR3 sequence: CARRTRSGRASGGEQYF. The CDR3 bases are TGTGCCAGAAGGACTCGGAGCGGGAGAGCTAGCGGGGGGGAGCAGTACTTC. The gene calls are TRBV7-5 and TRBJ2-7; the table assigns TRBD2, which was not confirmed against the DNA. TRBV7-5 is tagged as a pseudogene. The CDR3 covers 17 residues.

V and J are TRBV18 and TRBJ2-5; D possibly corresponds to TRBD1 (5 bases). Germline V gene lookup returns CDR1 KGHSH and CDR2 LQKENI. Trimming cost V 3 bases and J 4 bases, with 9 bases left between them. This CDR3 has 13 amino acids. CDR3 sequence reads: CASSPGLGETQYF. The CDR3 DNA reads as TGTGCCAGCTCACCGGGGCTAGGAGAGACCCAGTACTTC.

The chain combines TRBV30 with TRBJ1-1; D remains ambiguous. The CDR3 is 13 residues long. Germline V gene sequence: CDR1 GTSNPN, CDR2 SVGIG (reference sequence). V dropped 3 bases and J dropped 1 base, with 9 bases sitting between them. The CDR3 spells CAWSQQWNTEAFF. In DNA, the CDR3 is TGTGCCTGGAGCCAACAGTGGAACACTGAAGCTTTCTTT. Full variable domain (outside the CDR3, taken from reference TRBV30 and TRBJ1-1): SQTIHQWPATLVQPVGSPLSLECTVEGTSNPNLYWYRQAAGRGLQLLFYSVGIGQISSEVPQNLSASRPQDRQFILSSKKLLLSDSGFYLCAWSQQWNTEAFFGQGTRLTVV.

This chain connects TRBV6-5 to TRBJ2-5; TRBD2 matches 8 bases. The J call is doubtful: the DNA matches TRBJ2-7 better. This CDR3 comprises 15 residues. Per the germline V gene, CDR1 is MNHEY and CDR2 is SVGAGI. CDR3 in amino acids: CASSYSLAETYEQYF. CDR3 bases: TGTGCCAGCAGTTACTCACTAGCGGAGACCTACGAGCAGTACTTC.

The table lists this clone with a few counts. The chain links TRBV12-5 to TRBJ2-7; tentatively, D is TRBD1 (6 bases). The CDR3 consists of 14 residues. Trimming stripped 7 bases from V and 5 bases from J, with 18 bases between. Germline CDR1 and CDR2: LGHNT and FRNRAP. For the CDR3, the DNA is TGTGCTAGTGCCCAGGACAGTTCTGTTAACGAGCAGTACGTC. Residues: CASAQDSSVNEQYV.

This clone has a handful of counts. The chain has TRBV7-3 and TRBJ1-2; 8 nucleotides line up with TRBD1. V trimming: 4 bases; J trimming: 3 bases; junction bases outside the gene matches: 16. Germline V lookup: CDR1 SGHTA, CDR2 FQGTGA. The CDR3 has 18 residues. The CDR3 sequence: CASSSRTGTKRGDYGYTF. The CDR3 DNA sequence: TGTGCCAGCAGCTCACGGACAGGGACCAAACGAGGAGACTATGGCTACACCTTC.

The V call is TRBV5-6, the J call TRBJ1-1; no firm D call. The V gene lost 0 bases and the J gene lost 1 base, with 16 bases spanning the gap. This CDR3 contains 17 residues. Germline V CDR1 and CDR2: SGHDT, YYEEEE. The CDR3, as DNA: TGTGCCAGCAGCTTGGCCTTTAGTTTCCAACGGAACACTGAAGCTTTCTTT. Residues: CASSLAFSFQRNTEAFF.

The V gene is TRBV12-5, the J gene TRBJ2-3; 9 bases line up with TRBD2. The V gene end was trimmed by 7 bases and the J gene end by 2 bases; junction bases not matched to a gene: 10. The CDR3 totals 16 residues. Germline CDR1 is LGHNT and CDR2 is FRNRAP. The CDR3 loop reads CASAPWAGGDTDTQYF. As DNA, the CDR3 is TGTGCTAGTGCTCCCTGGGCGGGGGGGGACACAGATACGCAGTATTTT.

This chain links TRBV10-3 with TRBJ2-7; the D gene is possibly TRBD1 (6 bases). This CDR3 region has 13 residues. Trimming removed 8 bases at V and 2 bases at J, with 13 bases between. Germline CDR1 reads ENHRY; CDR2 reads SYGVKD. The CDR3 DNA reads TGTGCCATCGGGGGACACGAGACCTACGAGCAGTACTTC. It specifies CAIGGHETYEQYF.

The V call is TRBV4-1, the J call TRBJ2-5, with 8 bases matching TRBD2. Germline V lookup: CDR1 MGHRA, CDR2 YSYEKL. The CDR3 loop spans 16 amino acids. The J segment lost 4 bases and the V segment lost 4 bases, leaving 11 bases of the junction unmatched. CDR3 coding DNA: TGCGCCAGCAGCCCCCGAGCGGGAGACGTTTCAGAGACCCAGTACTTC. It encodes CASSPRAGDVSETQYF.

This chain uses TRBV7-3 with TRBJ2-2, with a tentative D call TRBD1 (6 bases). Germline V gene lookup returns CDR1 SGHTA and CDR2 FQGTGA. V dropped 2 bases and J dropped 6 bases, with 10 bases sitting between them. The CDR3 contains 14 residues. CDR3 in amino acids: CASSLSGAPGELFF. For the CDR3, the DNA is TGTGCCAGCAGCTTATCAGGGGCCCCCGGGGAGCTGTTTTTT.

This clone showed up just once. The gene calls are TRBV28 and TRBJ2-7; 9 bases are a match to TRBD1. Germline V lookup: CDR1 MDHEN, CDR2 SYDVKM. J lost 5 bases, V lost 4 bases, and 15 bases had no gene match. This CDR3 contains 17 residues. The CDR3 nucleotides are TGTGCCAGCAGTTCCCCTGCGAAGACAGGGGGATTTGACGAGCAGTACTTC. Translating gives CASSSPAKTGGFDEQYF. Complete variable domain (other parts from reference TRBV28 and TRBJ2-7): DVKVTQSSRYLVKRTGEKVFLECVQDMDHENMFWYRQDPGLGLRLIYFSYDVKMKEKGDIPEGYSVSREKKERFSLILESASTNQTSMYLCASSSPAKTGGFDEQYFGPGTRLTVT.

V and J are TRBV18 and TRBJ1-3, with 9 positions matching TRBD1. Germline CDR1 and CDR2: KGHSH and LQKENI. The CDR3 sequence is 15 residues long. V lost 5 bases, J lost 0 bases, and 2 bases stayed unmatched. The CDR3 nucleotides read TGTGCCAGCTCAGGACAGGGGAGCTCTGGAAACACCATATATTTT. Protein product: CASSGQGSSGNTIYF.

This sequence joins TRBV6-5 and TRBJ2-3; TRBD2 matches at 10 bases. Germline trimming cut 5 bases from V and 5 bases from J; bases unmatched to any gene: 7. Germline CDR1 is MNHEY and CDR2 is SVGAGI. This CDR3 has 15 residues. The DNA for the CDR3 is TGTGCCAGCAGTCCCAGTAGCGGGAGGTTAGATACGCAGTATTTT. Protein sequence: CASSPSSGRLDTQYF.